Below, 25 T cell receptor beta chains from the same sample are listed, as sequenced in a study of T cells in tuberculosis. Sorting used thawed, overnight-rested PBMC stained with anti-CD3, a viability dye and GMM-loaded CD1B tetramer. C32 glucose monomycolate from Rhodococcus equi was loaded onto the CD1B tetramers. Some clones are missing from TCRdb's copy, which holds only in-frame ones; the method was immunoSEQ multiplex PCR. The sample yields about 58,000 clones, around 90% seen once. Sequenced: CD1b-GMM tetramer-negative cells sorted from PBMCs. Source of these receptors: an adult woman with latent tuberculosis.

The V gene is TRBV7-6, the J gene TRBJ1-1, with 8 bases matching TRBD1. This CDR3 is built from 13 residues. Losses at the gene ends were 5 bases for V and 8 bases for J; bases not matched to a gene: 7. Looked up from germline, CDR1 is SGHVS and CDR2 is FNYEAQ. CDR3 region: CASSKGQGPEAFF. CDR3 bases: TGTGCCAGCAGCAAAGGACAGGGACCCGAAGCTTTCTTT. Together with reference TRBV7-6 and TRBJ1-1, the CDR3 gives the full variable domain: GAGVSQSPRYKVTKRGQDVALRCDPISGHVSLYWYRQALGQGPEFLTYFNYEAQQDKSGLPNDRFSAERPEGSISTLTIQRTEQRDSAMYRCASSKGQGPEAFFGQGTRLTVV.

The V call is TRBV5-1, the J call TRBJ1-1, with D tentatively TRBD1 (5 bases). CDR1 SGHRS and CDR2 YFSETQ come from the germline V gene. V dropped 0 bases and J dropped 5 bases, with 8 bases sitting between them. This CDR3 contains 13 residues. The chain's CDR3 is CASSLEGMTEAFF. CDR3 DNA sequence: TGCGCCAGCAGCTTGGAGGGGATGACTGAAGCTTTCTTT.

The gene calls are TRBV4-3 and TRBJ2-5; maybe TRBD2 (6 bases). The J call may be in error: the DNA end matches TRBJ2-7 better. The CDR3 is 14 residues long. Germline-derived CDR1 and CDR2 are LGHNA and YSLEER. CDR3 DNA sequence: TGCGCCAGCAGCCAAGATAGACTAGCCTACGAGCAGTACTTC. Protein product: CASSQDRLAYEQYF.

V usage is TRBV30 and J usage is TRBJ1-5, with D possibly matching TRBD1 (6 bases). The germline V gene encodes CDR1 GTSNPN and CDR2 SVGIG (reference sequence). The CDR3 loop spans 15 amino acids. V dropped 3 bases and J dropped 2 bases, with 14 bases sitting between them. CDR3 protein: CAWSTQGLGNQPQHF. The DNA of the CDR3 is TGTGCCTGGAGCACTCAGGGGCTGGGCAATCAGCCCCAGCATTTT.

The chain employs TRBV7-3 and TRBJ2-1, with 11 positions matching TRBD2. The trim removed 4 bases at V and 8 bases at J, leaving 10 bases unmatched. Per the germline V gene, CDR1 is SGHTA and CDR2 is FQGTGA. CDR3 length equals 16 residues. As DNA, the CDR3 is TGTGCCAGCAGCTCCTCCTCTAGCGGGGGGCCTCATGAGCAGTTCTTC. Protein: CASSSSSSGGPHEQFF.

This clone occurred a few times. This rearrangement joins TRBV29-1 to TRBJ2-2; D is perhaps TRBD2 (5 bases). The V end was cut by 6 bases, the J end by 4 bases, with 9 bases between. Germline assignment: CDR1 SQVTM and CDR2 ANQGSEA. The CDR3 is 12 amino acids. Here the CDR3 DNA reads TGCAGCGTGCGGGCTGCCACCGGGGAGCTGTTTTTT. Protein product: CSVRAATGELFF.

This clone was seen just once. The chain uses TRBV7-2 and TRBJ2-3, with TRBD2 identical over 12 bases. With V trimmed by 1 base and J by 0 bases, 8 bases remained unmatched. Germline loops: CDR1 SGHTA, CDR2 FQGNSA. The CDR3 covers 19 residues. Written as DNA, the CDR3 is TGTGCCAGCAGCTTAGACGCCCCCGGGACTAGCGGGAGCACAGATACGCAGTATTTT. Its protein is CASSLDAPGTSGSTDTQYF.

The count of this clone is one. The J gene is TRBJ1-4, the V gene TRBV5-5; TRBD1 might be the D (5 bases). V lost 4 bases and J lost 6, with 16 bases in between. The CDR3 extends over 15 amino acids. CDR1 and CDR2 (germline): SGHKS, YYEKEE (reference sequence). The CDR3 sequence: CASSLLQGRDEKLFF. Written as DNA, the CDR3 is TGTGCCAGCAGCCTGTTGCAGGGAAGGGATGAAAAACTGTTTTTT.

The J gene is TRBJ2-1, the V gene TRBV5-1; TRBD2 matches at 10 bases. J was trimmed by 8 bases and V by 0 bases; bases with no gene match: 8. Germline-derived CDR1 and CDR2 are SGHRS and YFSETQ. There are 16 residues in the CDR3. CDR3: CASSLGVSSGRDEQFF. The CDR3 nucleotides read TGCGCCAGCAGCTTGGGGGTTTCTAGCGGGAGAGATGAGCAGTTCTTC.

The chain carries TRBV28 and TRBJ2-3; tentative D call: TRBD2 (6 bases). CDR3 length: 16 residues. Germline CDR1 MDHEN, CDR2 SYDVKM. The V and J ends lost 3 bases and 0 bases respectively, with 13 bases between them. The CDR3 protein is CASSFVTSTSTDTQYF. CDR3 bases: TGTGCCAGCAGTTTCGTCACTAGCACTAGCACAGATACGCAGTATTTT.

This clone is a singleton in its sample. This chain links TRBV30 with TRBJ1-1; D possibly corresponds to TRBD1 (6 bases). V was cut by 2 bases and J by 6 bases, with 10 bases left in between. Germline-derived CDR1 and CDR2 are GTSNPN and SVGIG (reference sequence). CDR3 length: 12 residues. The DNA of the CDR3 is TGTGCCTGGAGTATCGCAGGGGCTGAAGCTTTCTTT. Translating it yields CAWSIAGAEAFF.

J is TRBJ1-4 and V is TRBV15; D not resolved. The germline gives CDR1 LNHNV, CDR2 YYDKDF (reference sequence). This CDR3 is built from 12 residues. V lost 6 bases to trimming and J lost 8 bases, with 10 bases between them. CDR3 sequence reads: CATRDGGEKLFF. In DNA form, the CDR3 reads TGTGCCACCAGGGATGGCGGCGAAAAACTGTTTTTT. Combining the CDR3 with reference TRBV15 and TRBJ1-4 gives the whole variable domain DAMVIQNPRYQVTQFGKPVTLSCSQTLNHNVMYWYQQKSSQAPKLLFHYYDKDFNNEADTPDNFQSRRPNTSFCFLDIRSPGLGDTAMYLCATRDGGEKLFFGSGTQLSVL.

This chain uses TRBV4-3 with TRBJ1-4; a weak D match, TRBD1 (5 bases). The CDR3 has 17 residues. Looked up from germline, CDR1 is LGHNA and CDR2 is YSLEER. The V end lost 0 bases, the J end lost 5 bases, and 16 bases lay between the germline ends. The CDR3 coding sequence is TGCGCCAGCAGCCAAGAGAGTTATGCAGGGTGGAATGAAAAACTGTTTTTT. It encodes CASSQESYAGWNEKLFF.

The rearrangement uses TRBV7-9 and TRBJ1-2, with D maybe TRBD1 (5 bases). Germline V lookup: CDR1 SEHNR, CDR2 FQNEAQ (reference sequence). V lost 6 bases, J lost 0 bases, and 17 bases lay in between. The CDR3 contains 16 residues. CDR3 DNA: TGTGCCAGCAGAAAGGTTACAGGTCAGCCTAACTATGGCTACACCTTC. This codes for CASRKVTGQPNYGYTF.

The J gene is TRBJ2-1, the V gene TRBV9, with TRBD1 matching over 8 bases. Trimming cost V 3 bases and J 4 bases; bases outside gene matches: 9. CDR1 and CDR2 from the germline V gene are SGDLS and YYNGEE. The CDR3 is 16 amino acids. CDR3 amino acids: CASSADQGALYNEQFF. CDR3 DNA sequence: TGTGCCAGCAGCGCGGACCAGGGGGCGTTGTACAATGAGCAGTTCTTC.

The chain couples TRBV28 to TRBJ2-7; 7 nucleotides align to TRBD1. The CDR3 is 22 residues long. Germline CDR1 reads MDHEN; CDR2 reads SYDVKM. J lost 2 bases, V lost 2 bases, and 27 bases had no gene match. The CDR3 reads CASSLDPQTVGTNRGDPYEQYF. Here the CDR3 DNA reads TGTGCCAGCAGTTTAGATCCGCAAACCGTAGGGACAAACAGGGGTGATCCCTACGAGCAGTACTTC.

CDR3 nucleotides: TGTGCCAGCAGTCCGACGGACTACCACTACGAGCAGTACTTC. Amino acids: CASSPTDYHYEQYF. This chain links TRBV2 with TRBJ2-7, with a possible D match to TRBD2 (6 bases). Germline values: CDR1 SNHLY, CDR2 FYNNEI. The V end lost 5 bases, the J end lost 3 bases, and 14 bases lay between the germline ends. There are 14 residues in the CDR3.

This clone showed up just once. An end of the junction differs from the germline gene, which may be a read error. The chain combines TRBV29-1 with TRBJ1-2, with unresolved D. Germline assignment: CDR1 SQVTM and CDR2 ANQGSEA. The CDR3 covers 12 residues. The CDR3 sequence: CSVDDGYYGHTF. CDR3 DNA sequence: TGCAGCGTTGATGACGGATACTATGGCCACACCTTC.

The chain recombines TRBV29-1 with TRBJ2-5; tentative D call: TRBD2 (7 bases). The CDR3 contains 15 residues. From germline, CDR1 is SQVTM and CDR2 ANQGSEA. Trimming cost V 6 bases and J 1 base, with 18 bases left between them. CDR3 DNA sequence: TGCAGCGTCCTAAGGGGGTGGGAGGGCCAAGAGACCCAGTACTTC. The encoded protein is CSVLRGWEGQETQYF.

The CDR3 DNA sequence: TGTGCCTGGTCCCTGGGGCTAAACACTGAAGCTTTCTTT. It encodes CAWSLGLNTEAFF. This sequence joins TRBV30 and TRBJ1-1, with D tentatively TRBD1 (5 bases). Trimming stripped 5 bases from V and 2 bases from J, with 12 bases between. Per germline, CDR1 GTSNPN and CDR2 SVGIG (reference sequence). The CDR3 is 13 amino acids.

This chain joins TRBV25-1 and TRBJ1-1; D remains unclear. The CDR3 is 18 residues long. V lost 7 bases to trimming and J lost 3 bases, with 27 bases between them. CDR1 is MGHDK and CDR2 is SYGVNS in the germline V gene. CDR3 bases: TGTGCCAGCATTGGAAAACGTCGTGTGGGCTTTACGCACACTGAAGCTTTCTTT. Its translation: CASIGKRRVGFTHTEAFF.

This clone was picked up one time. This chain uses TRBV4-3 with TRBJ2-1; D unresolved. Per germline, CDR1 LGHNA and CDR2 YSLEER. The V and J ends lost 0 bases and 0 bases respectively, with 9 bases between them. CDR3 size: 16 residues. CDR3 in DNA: TGCGCCAGCAGCCAAGATGCACTATCCTCCTACAATGAGCAGTTCTTC. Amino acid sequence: CASSQDALSSYNEQFF.

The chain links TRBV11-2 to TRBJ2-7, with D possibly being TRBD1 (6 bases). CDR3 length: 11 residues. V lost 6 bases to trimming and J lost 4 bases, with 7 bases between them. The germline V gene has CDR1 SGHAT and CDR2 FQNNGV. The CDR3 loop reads CASRGAYEQYF. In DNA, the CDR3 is TGTGCCAGCAGGGGGGCTTACGAGCAGTACTTC.

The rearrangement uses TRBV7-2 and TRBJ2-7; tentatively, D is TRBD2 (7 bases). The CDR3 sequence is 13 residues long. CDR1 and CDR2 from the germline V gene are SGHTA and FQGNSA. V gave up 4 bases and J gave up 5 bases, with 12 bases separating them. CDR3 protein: CASSSGGGNEQYF. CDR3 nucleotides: TGTGCCAGCAGCTCGGGGGGCGGGAACGAGCAGTACTTC.

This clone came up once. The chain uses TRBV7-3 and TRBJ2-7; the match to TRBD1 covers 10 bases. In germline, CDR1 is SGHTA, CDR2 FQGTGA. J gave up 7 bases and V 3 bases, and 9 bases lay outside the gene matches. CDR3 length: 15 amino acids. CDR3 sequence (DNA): TGTGCCAGCAGCTTCGACAGGGGGCCACTTGAGGAGCAGTACTTC. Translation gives CASSFDRGPLEEQYF.